These T cell receptor beta chains were read from a single sample in a study of OX40 agonist ivuxolimab in advanced cancers. The protocol was immunoSEQ multiplex PCR, while the TCRdb copy is restricted to in-frame clones and leaves out a portion. The repertoire holds tens of thousands of clones, with over 75% as singletons. This specimen was CD4+ or CD8+ T cells sorted from blood, taken in a trial of the OX40 agonist ivuxolimab. All receptors come from an adult with an advanced solid tumor such as melanoma, head and neck, liver or kidney cancer. The CDR3 runs from the conserved cysteine through the conserved F or W. The D gene is left open where the match is weak. The listing skips clone size in some rows; elsewhere it reads once, few, many or a size class.

d_gene,abundance,j_gene,v_gene,CDR3nt,CDR3aa
.,.,TRBJ2-7,TRBV5-1,TGCGCCAGCAGCTTGGGGCTCGGTCCCTACGAGCAGTACTTC,CASSLGLGPYEQYF
.,.,TRBJ1-1,TRBV18,TGTGCCAGCTCCCGGACTGGCGACATGAACACTGAAGCTTTCTTT,CASSRTGDMNTEAFF
.,.,TRBJ1-6,TRBV11-2,TGTGCCAGCAGCACGACCCCGGGGGCTAATTCACCCCTCCACTTT,CASSTTPGANSPLHF
.,.,TRBJ2-5,TRBV2,TGTGCCAGCAGTGAAGATGTCGGGGAGACCCAGTACTTC,CASSEDVGETQYF
.,once,TRBJ1-1,TRBV9,TGTGCCAGCAGCCCTAGCTTGAGTACGGGCACTGAAGCTTTCTTT,CASSPSLSTGTEAFF
.,.,TRBJ1-1,TRBV19,TGTGCCAGGGGGGGTGAAGCTTTCTTT,CARGGEAFF
.,.,TRBJ2-3,TRBV7-2,TGTGCCAGCAGTGCGGGACACCTTAGCACAGATACGCAGTATTTT,CASSAGHLSTDTQYF
.,.,TRBJ1-1,TRBV6-1,TGTGCCAGCGGGGCCGCGGCAGGGGTCACTGAAGCTTTCTTT,CASGAAAGVTEAFF
TRBD1,.,TRBJ2-1,TRBV4-2,TGTGCCAGCAGCTCGCCGGGACAGGGCCACAATGAGCAGTTCTTC,CASSSPGQGHNEQFF
.,.,TRBJ2-1,TRBV28,TGTGCCAGCAGGAGGGACTTTTCGAGCTCCTACAATGAGCAGTTCTTC,CASRRDFSSSYNEQFF
.,.,TRBJ2-5,TRBV28,TGTGCCAGCAGCCCCGAGCTACAGGGTGAGGAGACCCAGTACTTC,CASSPELQGEETQYF
.,.,TRBJ1-2,TRBV6-4,TGTGCCAGCTCCGGGACCGAAAGCGGTGGCTACACCTTC,CASSGTESGGYTF
.,once,TRBJ2-6,TRBV5-1,TGCGCCAGCAGCAGGGGCCGTGGAGGAGGGGCCAACGTCCTGACTTTC,CASSRGRGGGANVLTF
.,.,TRBJ2-3,TRBV15,TGTGCCACCAGCAGAGTAGGGCTAGCAAACACAGATACGCAGTATTTT,CATSRVGLANTDTQYF
TRBD2,.,TRBJ2-1,TRBV5-1,TGCGCCAGCAGCATTACTAGCGGACCTTACAATGAGCAGTTCTTC,CASSITSGPYNEQFF
.,.,TRBJ2-7,TRBV5-8,TGTGCCAGCAGCTTGGTGGGTTTGACTTACGAGCAGTACTTC,CASSLVGLTYEQYF
TRBD1,.,TRBJ2-5,TRBV10-3,TGTGCCATCAAGAAGGGACAGGGGCAAGAGACCCAGTACTTC,CAIKKGQGQETQYF
.,.,TRBJ2-2,TRBV28,TGTGCCAGCAGTTTAAGGGCCGGGGAGCTGTTTTTT,CASSLRAGELFF
TRBD2,.,TRBJ2-3,TRBV18,TGTGCCAGCTCACCACCGGGTAGCGGGGGCACAGATACGCAGTATTTT,CASSPPGSGGTDTQYF
.,.,TRBJ1-3,TRBV19,TGTGCCAGTCGGAAAAAAGGGAGCTCTGGAAACACCATATATTTT,CASRKKGSSGNTIYF
TRBD1,.,TRBJ1-2,TRBV30,TGTGCCTGGAGTGACCAACAACAGGGGTATGGCTACACCTTC,CAWSDQQQGYGYTF
.,.,TRBJ2-1,TRBV7-2,TGTGCCAGCAGCCGAGACAGCTACAATGAGCAGTTCTTC,CASSRDSYNEQFF
TRBD1,.,TRBJ2-7,TRBV10-1,TGCGCCAGCCCGGACAGGGACTACGAGCAGTACTTC,CASPDRDYEQYF
.,once,TRBJ1-4,TRBV4-1,TGCGCCAGCAGCCCCCGGCCCACGGGTGAAAAACTGTTTTTT,CASSPRPTGEKLFF
.,.,TRBJ2-3,TRBV6-6,TGTGCCAGCAGTCCTCCGGGACCCACAGATACGCAGTATTTT,CASSPPGPTDTQYF
TRBD1,.,TRBJ1-2,TRBV5-4,TGTGCCAGCAGCCCCTGGACAGGAGACTATGGCTACACCTTC,CASSPWTGDYGYTF
TRBD1,.,TRBJ1-2,TRBV6-5,TGTGCCAGCAGCTTGAGGGGACAGGGAAACTATGGCTACACCTTC,CASSLRGQGNYGYTF
.,.,TRBJ1-3,TRBV29-1,TGCAGCGTTCAAATCGGAGATCTAAGAAACACCATATATTTT,CSVQIGDLRNTIYF
.,.,TRBJ1-1,TRBV27,TGTGCCAGCAGTCGACAGGAAGGCACTGAAGCTTTCTTT,CASSRQEGTEAFF
TRBD1,.,TRBJ2-3,TRBV5-6,TGTGCCAGCAGCAATGACAGGGAATACACAGATACGCAGTATTTT,CASSNDREYTDTQYF
TRBD1,.,TRBJ2-1,TRBV7-9,TGTGCCAGCAGCTTAGGACAGGGCTCCTACAATGAGCAGTTCTTC,CASSLGQGSYNEQFF
.,.,TRBJ1-2,TRBV6-5,TGTGCCAGCAGGCGCACCCAGGGGTCGGGCTATGGCTACACCTTC,CASRRTQGSGYGYTF
.,.,TRBJ2-7,TRBV7-9,TGTGCCAGCATTCCAGCGGGCAGGAGCCCCGACCGGGAGCAGTACTTC,CASIPAGRSPDREQYF
.,.,TRBJ2-1,TRBV5-1,TGCGCCAGCAGCTTGGGCACCCTGTCCTACAATGAGCAGTTCTTC,CASSLGTLSYNEQFF
.,.,TRBJ2-1,TRBV5-1,TGCGCCAGCAGCTTGGTAGGCGCAGGCTCGGGCTGGAATGAGCAGTTCTTC,CASSLVGAGSGWNEQFF
.,.,TRBJ2-7,TRBV14,TGTGCCAGCAGCCAAGGAAGAGGGGCCAATTCCTTC,CASSQGRGANSF
.,.,TRBJ2-3,TRBV6-1,TGTGCCAGCGCCAGGCTCTTGCAGGCGCAGTATTTT,CASARLLQAQYF
TRBD1,.,TRBJ2-2,TRBV7-3,TGTGCCAGCAGCTCCGGACAGGGGAACGCCGGGGAGCTGTTTTTT,CASSSGQGNAGELFF
TRBD2,.,TRBJ2-5,TRBV18,TGTGCCAGCAACCCTAGCGGGGGAGTACAAGAGACCCAGTACTTC,CASNPSGGVQETQYF
.,.,TRBJ1-5,TRBV27,TGTGCCAGCAGTCTCTACCCTTATAGCAATCAGCCCCAGCATTTT,CASSLYPYSNQPQHF
.,.,TRBJ1-2,TRBV10-2,TGCGCCAGCAGTGAACTGGGGGTGCTCTATGGCTACACCTTC,CASSELGVLYGYTF
TRBD2,.,TRBJ2-7,TRBV6-6,TGTGCCAGCAGTTACATCGATAGCGGGAGTTGGGAGCAGTACTTC,CASSYIDSGSWEQYF
TRBD2,.,TRBJ2-4,TRBV5-6,TGTGCCAGCAGCTCCCGGGGGGGTGGAAACATTCAGTACTTC,CASSSRGGGNIQYF
.,.,TRBJ1-6,TRBV18,TGTGCCAGCTCACCAGGACTAAGGAGGGAAAATTCACCCCTCCACTTT,CASSPGLRRENSPLHF
.,.,TRBJ1-5,TRBV18,TGTGCCAGCTCACCGCCAGGAGGGTATAAGCCCCAGCATTTT,CASSPPGGYKPQHF
.,few,TRBJ1-5,TRBV6-5,TGTGCCAGCAGTTCCGGGAGGCCCCAGCATTTT,CASSSGRPQHF
.,.,TRBJ2-2,TRBV29-1,TGCAGCGTTGGGGACAACCTGAACACCGGGGAGCTGTTTTTT,CSVGDNLNTGELFF
.,.,TRBJ1-1,TRBV6-6,TGTGCCAGCAGTTACAGACCTCCGGGGAACACTGAAGCTTTCTTT,CASSYRPPGNTEAFF